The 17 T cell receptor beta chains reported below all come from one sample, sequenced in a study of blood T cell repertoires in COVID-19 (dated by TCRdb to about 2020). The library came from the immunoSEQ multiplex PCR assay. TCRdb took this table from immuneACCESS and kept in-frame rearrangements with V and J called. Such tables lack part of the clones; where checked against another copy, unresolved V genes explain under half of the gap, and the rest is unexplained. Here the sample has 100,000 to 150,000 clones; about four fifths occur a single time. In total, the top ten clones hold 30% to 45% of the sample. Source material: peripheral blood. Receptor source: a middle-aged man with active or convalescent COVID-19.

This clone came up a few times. This CDR3 reads CASSQEPFLGGNEKLFF. The CDR3 region has the DNA TGTGCCAGCAGCCAAGAGCCGTTCCTCGGGGGAAATGAAAAACTGTTTTTT. The rearrangement joins TRBV4-2 to TRBJ1-4; a weak D match, TRBD1 (5 bases). The CDR3 extends over 17 amino acids. V was cut by 0 bases and J by 5 bases, with 16 bases left in between. Germline lookup yields CDR1 LGHNA and CDR2 YNFKEQ.

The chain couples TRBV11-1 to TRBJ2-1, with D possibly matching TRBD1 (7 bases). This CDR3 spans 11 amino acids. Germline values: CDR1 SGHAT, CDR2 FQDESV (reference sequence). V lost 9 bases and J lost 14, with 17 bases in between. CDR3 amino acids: CASAEGASEFF. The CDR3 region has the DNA TGTGCCAGTGCGGAGGGGGCGAGTGAGTTCTTC.

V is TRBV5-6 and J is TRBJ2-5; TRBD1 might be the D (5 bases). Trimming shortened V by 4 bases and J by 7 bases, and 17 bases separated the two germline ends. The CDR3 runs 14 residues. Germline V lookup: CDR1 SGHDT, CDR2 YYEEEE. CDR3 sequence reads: CASSPRSGMGTQYF. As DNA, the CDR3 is TGTGCCAGCAGCCCTAGGTCAGGGATGGGGACCCAGTACTTC.

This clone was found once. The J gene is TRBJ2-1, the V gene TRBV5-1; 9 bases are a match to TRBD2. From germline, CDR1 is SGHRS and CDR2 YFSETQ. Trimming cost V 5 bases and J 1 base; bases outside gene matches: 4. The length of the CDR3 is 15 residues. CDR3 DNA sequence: TGCGCCAGCAGTCGGACTAGCGCTTCCTACAATGAGCAGTTCTTC. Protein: CASSRTSASYNEQFF.

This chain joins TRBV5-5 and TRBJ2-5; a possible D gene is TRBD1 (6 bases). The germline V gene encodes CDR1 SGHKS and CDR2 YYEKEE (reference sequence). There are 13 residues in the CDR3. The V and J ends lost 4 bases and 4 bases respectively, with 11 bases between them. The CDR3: CASSLTGSETQYF. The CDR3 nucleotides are TGTGCCAGCAGCCTGACAGGATCAGAGACCCAGTACTTC.

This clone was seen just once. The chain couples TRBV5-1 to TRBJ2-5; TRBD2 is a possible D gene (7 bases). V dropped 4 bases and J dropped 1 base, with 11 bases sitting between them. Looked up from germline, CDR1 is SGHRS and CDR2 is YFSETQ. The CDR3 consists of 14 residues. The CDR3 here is CASSVGGAQETQYF. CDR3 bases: TGCGCCAGCAGCGTAGGGGGGGCCCAAGAGACCCAGTACTTC. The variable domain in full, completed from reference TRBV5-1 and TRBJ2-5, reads KAGVTQTPRYLIKTRGQQVTLSCSPISGHRSVSWYQQTPGQGLQFLFEYFSETQRNKGNFPGRFSGRQFSNSRSEMNVSTLELGDSALYLCASSVGGAQETQYFGPGTRLLVL.

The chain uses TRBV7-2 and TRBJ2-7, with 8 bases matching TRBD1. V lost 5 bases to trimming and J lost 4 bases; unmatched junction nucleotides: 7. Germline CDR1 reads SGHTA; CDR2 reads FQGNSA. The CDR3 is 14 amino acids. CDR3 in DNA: TGTGCCAGCAGCCGGACAGGGTTGGCGTACGAGCAGTACTTC. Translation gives CASSRTGLAYEQYF.

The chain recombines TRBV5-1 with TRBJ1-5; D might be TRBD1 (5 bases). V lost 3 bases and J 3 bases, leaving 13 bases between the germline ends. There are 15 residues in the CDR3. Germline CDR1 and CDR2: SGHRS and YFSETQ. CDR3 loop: CASSSSGLANQPQHF. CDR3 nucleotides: TGCGCCAGCAGCTCCTCAGGGCTGGCCAATCAGCCCCAGCATTTT.

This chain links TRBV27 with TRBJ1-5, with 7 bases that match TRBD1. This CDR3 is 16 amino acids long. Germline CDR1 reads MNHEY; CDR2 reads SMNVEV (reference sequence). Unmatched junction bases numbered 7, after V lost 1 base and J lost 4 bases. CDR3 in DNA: TGTGCCAGCAGTTTATTCTCAGGGGGGAAGAATCAGCCCCAGCATTTT. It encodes CASSLFSGGKNQPQHF.

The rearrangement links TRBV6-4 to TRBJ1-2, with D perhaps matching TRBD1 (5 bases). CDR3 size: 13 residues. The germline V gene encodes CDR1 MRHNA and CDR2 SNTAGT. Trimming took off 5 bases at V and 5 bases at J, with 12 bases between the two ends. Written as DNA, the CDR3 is TGTGCCAGCAGTCCGGGGGGGGAGTATGGCTACACCTTC. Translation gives CASSPGGEYGYTF.

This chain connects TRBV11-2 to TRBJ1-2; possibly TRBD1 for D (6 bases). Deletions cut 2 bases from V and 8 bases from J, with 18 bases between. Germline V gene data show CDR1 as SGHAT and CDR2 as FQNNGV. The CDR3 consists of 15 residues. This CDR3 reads CASSLRQEVSGGYTF. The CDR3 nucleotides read TGTGCCAGCAGCTTAAGACAGGAGGTTAGCGGGGGCTACACCTTC.

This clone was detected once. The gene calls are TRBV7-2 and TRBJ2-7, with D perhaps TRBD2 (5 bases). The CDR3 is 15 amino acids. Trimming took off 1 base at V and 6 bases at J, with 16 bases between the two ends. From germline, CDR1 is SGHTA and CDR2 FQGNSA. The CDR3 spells CASSLESGVRREQYF. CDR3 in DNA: TGTGCCAGCAGCTTAGAGTCCGGGGTGCGCCGCGAGCAGTACTTC.

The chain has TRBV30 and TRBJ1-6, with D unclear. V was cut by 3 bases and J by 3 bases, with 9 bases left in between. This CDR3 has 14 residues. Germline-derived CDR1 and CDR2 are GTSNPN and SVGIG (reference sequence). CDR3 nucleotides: TGTGCCTGGAGCGGGAGATTCTATAATTCACCCCTCCACTTT. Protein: CAWSGRFYNSPLHF. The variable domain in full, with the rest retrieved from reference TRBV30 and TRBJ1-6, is SQTIHQWPATLVQPVGSPLSLECTVEGTSNPNLYWYRQAAGRGLQLLFYSVGIGQISSEVPQNLSASRPQDRQFILSSKKLLLSDSGFYLCAWSGRFYNSPLHFGNGTRLTVT.

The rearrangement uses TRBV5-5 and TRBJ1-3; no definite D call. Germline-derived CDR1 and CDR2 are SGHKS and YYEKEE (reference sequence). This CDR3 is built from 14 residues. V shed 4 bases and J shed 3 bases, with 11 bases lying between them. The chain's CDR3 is CASSVDMFGNTIYF. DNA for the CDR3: TGTGCCAGCAGCGTGGATATGTTTGGAAACACCATATATTTT.

The CDR3 is CASSLWGGYDEQFF. The CDR3 region has the DNA TGTGCCAGCAGCTTGTGGGGGGGGTACGATGAGCAGTTCTTC. The chain recombines TRBV7-2 with TRBJ2-1, with 7 nucleotides matching TRBD2. J gave up 8 bases and V 3 bases, and 7 bases lay outside the gene matches. The CDR3 totals 14 residues. From germline, CDR1 is SGHTA and CDR2 FQGNSA.

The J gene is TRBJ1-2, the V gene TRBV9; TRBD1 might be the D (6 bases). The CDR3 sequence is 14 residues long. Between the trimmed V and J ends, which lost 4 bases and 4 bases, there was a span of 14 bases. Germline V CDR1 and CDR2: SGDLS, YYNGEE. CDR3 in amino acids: CASSSSQGTYGYTF. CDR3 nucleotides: TGTGCCAGCAGCTCCTCACAGGGCACCTATGGCTACACCTTC.

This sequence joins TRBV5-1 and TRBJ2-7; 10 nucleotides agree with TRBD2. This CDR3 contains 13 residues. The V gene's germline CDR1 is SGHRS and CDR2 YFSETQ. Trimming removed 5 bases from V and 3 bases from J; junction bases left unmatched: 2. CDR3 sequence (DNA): TGCGCCAGCAGGGCTAGCGGGAGCTACGAGCAGTACTTC. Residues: CASRASGSYEQYF.